This entry lists 15 T cell receptor beta chains sequenced from one sample in a study of Ad26.COV2.S vaccination and SARS-CoV-2 variants. Treatment specified: around 19 received Ad26.COV2.S at low or high dose, single or two shots; several received placebo; per-sample allocation not given. At day 63 after the first vaccine or placebo injection, samples were drawn. Assay used: immunoSEQ multiplex PCR; TCRdb lists only in-frame clones, some missing. The data contain roughly 400,000 clones, less than 95% of them singletons. Sequencing used peripheral blood, obtained in a trial of Ad26.COV2.S vaccine versus placebo. Receptor source: a person between 18 and 65 years old who received the Ad26.COV2.S COVID-19 vaccine or a placebo.

The V and J genes are TRBV2 and TRBJ2-1; a possible D gene is TRBD2 (6 bases). CDR1 is SNHLY, CDR2 FYNNEI, per germline. V gave up 6 bases and J gave up 8 bases, with 8 bases separating them. The CDR3 contains 11 residues. This chain's CDR3 is CASRERDEQFF. For the CDR3, the DNA is TGTGCCAGCAGGGAGCGGGATGAGCAGTTCTTC.

This clone appeared once. CDR3 residues: CASSSRYGYTF. The CDR3 nucleotides read TGTGCCAGCAGTTCTCGCTATGGCTACACCTTC. This chain links TRBV28 with TRBJ1-2; D gene unclear. Germline lookup yields CDR1 MDHEN and CDR2 SYDVKM. V was pared by 4 bases and J by 4 bases, with 4 bases between. This CDR3 is 11 amino acids long.

V usage is TRBV7-8 and J usage is TRBJ1-2, with D possibly matching TRBD1 (5 bases). The V and J ends lost 4 bases and 3 bases respectively, with 12 bases between them. Germline V CDR1 and CDR2: SGHVS, FQNEAQ. This CDR3 region has 14 residues. The CDR3 bases are TGTGCCAGCAGCTACGCCGGGGGTGACTATGGCTACACCTTC. Its protein product is CASSYAGGDYGYTF.

The rearrangement links TRBV6-5 to TRBJ2-1; 9 bases fit TRBD2. V shed 7 bases, J shed 4 bases, and the junction held 5 bases outside the gene matches. This CDR3 contains 14 residues. Germline V lookup: CDR1 MNHEY, CDR2 SVGAGI. CDR3 loop: CASTPSGAYNEQFF. The CDR3 DNA reads as TGTGCCAGCACGCCTAGCGGGGCTTACAATGAGCAGTTCTTC.

The rearrangement links TRBV2 to TRBJ2-5; D ambiguous. The CDR3 is 12 amino acids. The germline gives CDR1 SNHLY, CDR2 FYNNEI. Between the trimmed V and J ends, which lost 7 bases and 4 bases, there was a span of 10 bases. The DNA of the CDR3 is TGTGCCAGCACAGACGAAAGAGAGACCCAGTACTTC. This gives the protein CASTDERETQYF.

The V call is TRBV18, the J call TRBJ2-1; D remains unclear. There are 13 residues in the CDR3. CDR1 is KGHSH, CDR2 LQKENI, per germline. Trimming took 3 bases from V and 6 from J, leaving 9 bases between them. CDR3 region: CASSPGVGNEQFF. The CDR3 DNA reads as TGTGCCAGCTCACCGGGCGTCGGCAATGAGCAGTTCTTC.

The V and J genes are TRBV5-4 and TRBJ2-1; D is possibly TRBD2 (5 bases). CDR3 length equals 13 residues. The germline V gene encodes CDR1 SGHNT and CDR2 YYREEE (reference sequence). Trimming shortened V by 4 bases and J by 8 bases, and 13 bases separated the two germline ends. CDR3 amino acids: CASSPGMLDEQFF. In nucleotides, the CDR3 is TGTGCCAGCAGCCCGGGGATGTTGGATGAGCAGTTCTTC.

This chain links TRBV27 with TRBJ2-3, with 7 nucleotides matching TRBD2. Germline V gene lookup returns CDR1 MNHEY and CDR2 SMNVEV (reference sequence). The CDR3 contains 16 residues. Trimming took 1 base from V and 1 from J; bases not matched to a gene: 5. CDR3 nucleotide sequence: TGTGCCAGCAGTTTATACGGGAGGCCGGGCACAGATACGCAGTATTTT. Amino acids: CASSLYGRPGTDTQYF.

The rearrangement links TRBV3-1 (or the pseudogene TRBV3-2) to TRBJ1-1, with D perhaps matching TRBD1 (5 bases). Germline loops: CDR1 LGHDT, CDR2 YNNKEL (reference sequence). The CDR3 runs 15 residues. Trimming left V 7 bases short and J 5 bases short, with 20 bases between. Here the CDR3 DNA reads TGTGCCAGCAAAGGGGTGGGTCTATTTGGAACTGAAGCTTTCTTT. Protein sequence: CASKGVGLFGTEAFF.

This CDR3 reads CSVLDRMNTEAFF. CDR3 nucleotide sequence: TGCAGCGTCCTGGACAGGATGAACACTGAAGCTTTCTTT. The chain links TRBV29-1 to TRBJ1-1; TRBD1 agrees at 7 bases. Germline assignment: CDR1 SQVTM and CDR2 ANQGSEA. CDR3 size: 13 residues. V was clipped by 6 bases and J by 0 bases; unmatched bases: 4.

The V call is TRBV6-6, the J call TRBJ1-1, with no clear D. Germline V CDR1 and CDR2: MNHNY, SVGAGI (reference sequence). The CDR3 runs 12 residues. V was pared by 2 bases and J by 3 bases, with 4 bases between. CDR3 region: CASSYGYTEAFF. In DNA form, the CDR3 reads TGTGCCAGCAGTTACGGGTACACTGAAGCTTTCTTT.

V gene TRBV28 combines with J gene TRBJ2-7, with D tentatively TRBD1 (5 bases). Between the trimmed V and J ends, which lost 10 bases and 3 bases, there was a span of 16 bases. The germline V gene encodes CDR1 MDHEN and CDR2 SYDVKM. The CDR3 extends over 13 amino acids. The CDR3 DNA sequence: TGTGCCACCCGAAAGGACACAAACTACGAGCAGTACTTC. The encoded protein is CATRKDTNYEQYF. The entire variable domain, with the rest obtained from reference TRBV28 and TRBJ2-7, is as follows: DVKVTQSSRYLVKRTGEKVFLECVQDMDHENMFWYRQDPGLGLRLIYFSYDVKMKEKGDIPEGYSVSREKKERFSLILESASTNQTSMYLCATRKDTNYEQYFGPGTRLTVT.

The chain uses TRBV7-2 and TRBJ1-2, with TRBD1 matching 7 bases. V lost 1 base, J lost 4 bases, and 6 bases stayed unmatched. The CDR3 runs to 15 residues. Germline CDR1 and CDR2: SGHTA and FQGNSA. This CDR3 is CASSLVQGSGYGYTF. CDR3 nucleotide sequence: TGTGCCAGCAGCTTAGTACAGGGGTCGGGCTATGGCTACACCTTC.

J is TRBJ2-1 and V is TRBV20-1, with 7 nucleotides matching TRBD2. Germline CDR1 reads DFQATT; CDR2 reads SNEGSKA (reference sequence). This CDR3 has 12 amino acids. Trimming cost V 3 bases and J 15 bases; bases outside gene matches: 11. CDR3 sequence: CSASPAGSRGFF. As DNA, the CDR3 is TGCAGTGCTAGTCCAGCGGGGTCCCGAGGGTTCTTC.

V usage is TRBV6-5 and J usage is TRBJ2-2, with no clear D. There are 14 residues in the CDR3. Per the germline V gene, CDR1 is MNHEY and CDR2 is SVGAGI. V shed 0 bases and J shed 4 bases, with 6 bases lying between them. The chain's CDR3 is CASSYSHPTGELFF. In DNA, the CDR3 is TGTGCCAGCAGTTACTCGCACCCCACCGGGGAGCTGTTTTTT.